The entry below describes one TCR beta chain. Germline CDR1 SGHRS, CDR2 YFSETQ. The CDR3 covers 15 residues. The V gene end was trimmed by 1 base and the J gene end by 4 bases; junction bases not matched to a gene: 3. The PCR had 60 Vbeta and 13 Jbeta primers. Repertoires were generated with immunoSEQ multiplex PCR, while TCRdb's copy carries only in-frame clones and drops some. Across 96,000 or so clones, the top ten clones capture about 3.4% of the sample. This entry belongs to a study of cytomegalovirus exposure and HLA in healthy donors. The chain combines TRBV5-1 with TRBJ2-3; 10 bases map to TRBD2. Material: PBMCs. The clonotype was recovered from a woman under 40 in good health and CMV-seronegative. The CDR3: CASSLSLAGADTQYF. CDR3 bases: TGCGCCAGCAGCTTGTCGCTAGCGGGGGCAGATACGCAGTATTTT.